These T cell receptor beta chains were read from a single sample in a study of CD8+CD57+ T cells in acquired aplastic anemia. One entry per CDR3 protein results from TCRdb running MiXCR on the reads. This sample has about 150,000 distinct CDR3 sequences; about 48% occur once, and the top ten carry roughly 12%. The sequencing sample was made of sorted CD4+, CD8+, or CD8+CD57+ T cells (not recorded which) from PBMCs. The source is a human donor with aplastic anemia. CDR3s include the opening cysteine and the closing phenylalanine or tryptophan. Each record gives: J gene, V gene, D gene, clone size, CDR3 DNA, CDR3 protein. A D gene is named only where the DNA matches it firmly. The listing skips clone size in some rows; elsewhere it reads once, few, many or a size class.

TRBJ2-5	TRBV4-1	.	many	TGCGCCAGCAGCCAGGGGGGAACCCAGTACTTC	CASSQGGTQYF
TRBJ1-6	TRBV19	TRBD1	many	TGTGCCAGTAGTATAGGTGACAGGGTGGCCTATAATTCACCCCTCCACTTT	CASSIGDRVAYNSPLHF
TRBJ1-2	TRBV10-3	TRBD1	.	TGTGCCATCAGTGAGGGCAGGGGGGTCTATGGCTACACCTTC	CAISEGRGVYGYTF
TRBJ2-7	TRBV7-8	.	many	TGTGCCAGCAGCTTAGAGGGCTCTGGATCTTACGAGCAGTACTTC	CASSLEGSGSYEQYF
TRBJ2-3	TRBV29-1	TRBD1	.	TGCAGCGTACGGGGACAGGGGAAACAGTATTTT	CSVRGQGKQYF
TRBJ2-5	TRBV7-2	TRBD2	.	TGTGCCAGCAGCCAGACTAGCTTGGAGACCCAGTACTTC	CASSQTSLETQYF
TRBJ1-1	TRBV7-9	TRBD1	many	TGTGCCAGCAGCCCCGGGGACAGGGCGAACACTGAAGCTTTCTTT	CASSPGDRANTEAFF
TRBJ1-2	TRBV4-3	.	.	TGCGCCAGCAGCCATCTCAGGGGCGGAGACCGCGGCTACACCTTC	CASSHLRGGDRGYTF
TRBJ2-1	TRBV7-6	TRBD2	.	TGTGCCAGCGGCCCCATACTTACCTCAATAGCGGGGACCAGCTCCTACAATGAGCAGTTCTTC	CASGPILTSIAGTSSYNEQFF
TRBJ2-4	TRBV9	.	once	TGTGCCAGCAGCGTAGGAGGACGGGAAAACATTCAGTACTTC	CASSVGGRENIQYF
TRBJ1-1	TRBV7-8	.	many	TGTGCCAGCAGCTTAGGTGGAGGTGAAGCTTTCTTT	CASSLGGGEAFF
TRBJ2-2	TRBV19	TRBD2	.	TGTGCCAGCAGTCCCGGGACTAGCGGGGACACCGGGGAGCTGTTTTTT	CASSPGTSGDTGELFF
TRBJ2-3	TRBV6-1	.	many	TGTGCCAGCAGACCCGTGAGCCTAGGGGAGACAGATACGCAGTATTTT	CASRPVSLGETDTQYF
TRBJ1-1	TRBV7-8	.	once	TGTGCCAGCAGCTTAGCGTCGGGGAGGAACACTGAAGCTTTCTTT	CASSLASGRNTEAFF
TRBJ1-2	TRBV25-1	.	.	TGTGCCAGCAGTGACCAAAACAGGGTTTATGGCTACACCTTC	CASSDQNRVYGYTF
TRBJ1-4	TRBV19	.	.	TGTGCCAGTAGTATCCGGGAGTATAATGAAAAACTGTTTTTT	CASSIREYNEKLFF
TRBJ2-7	TRBV4-1	.	few	TGCGCCAGCAGCCAAGTTCGCGGCGGAGGATCCTACGAGCAGTACTTC	CASSQVRGGGSYEQYF
TRBJ2-3	TRBV10-3	TRBD1	many	TGTGCCATCAGCGACCCGGACAGGGGTACAGATACGCAGTATTTT	CAISDPDRGTDTQYF
TRBJ1-1	TRBV15	.	.	TGTGCCACCAGCAGTATGAACACTGAAGCTTTCTTT	CATSSMNTEAFF
TRBJ1-2	TRBV6-1	.	many	TGTGCCACCCGGGATAACTATGGCTACACCTTC	CATRDNYGYTF
TRBJ2-7	TRBV5-6	.	many	TGTGCCAGCAGCCCTTCGGGACTCTCCTACGAGCAGTACTTC	CASSPSGLSYEQYF
TRBJ2-1	TRBV3-1	TRBD2	.	TGTGCCAGCAGCCAAGTAGCGGGGGGGGTGAATGAGCAGTTCTTC	CASSQVAGGVNEQFF
TRBJ2-7	TRBV9	TRBD2	many	TGTGCCAGCAGCGTAACGGGGGGGGATGCCTACGAGCAGTACTTC	CASSVTGGDAYEQYF